The present entry profiles one TCR beta chain with its context. Its specificity is unknown. TCRdb re-called the 5' RACE reads through MiXCR, storing one row per CDR3 protein. The sample includes some 320,000 distinct CDR3 sequences, roughly 4.3% of them seen just once. The CDR3 spans 16 residues. V lost 5 bases to trimming and J lost 7 bases, with 24 bases between them. CDR1 and CDR2 from the germline V gene are SGHRS and YFSETQ. These data are taken from a study of T cells after yellow fever vaccination. Study-wide points: Booster sampling recovered most clones from primary vaccination (under 97% CD4, over 75% CD8).

Sequencing was performed on PBMCs, taken 5 days after the yellow fever booster vaccination. This clonotype was obtained from a young man who received the YFV17D yellow fever vaccine. The chain recombines TRBV5-1 with TRBJ1-2; D is uncertain. The CDR3 nucleotides read TGCGCCAGCAGGACCGAGCCTGGGCCCGAGAAGGGTGGCTACACCTTC. Encoded protein: CASRTEPGPEKGGYTF.